This T cell receptor beta chain stems from a study of cytomegalovirus exposure and HLA in healthy donors. Study conclusions and caveats: Researchers counted around 180 TCR beta chains as cytomegalovirus-associated. In an earlier analysis, in some 540 donors, most V segments appeared productive either ~90% or ~30% of the time. In a later analysis, a missense DCLRE1C variant was linked to TCR beta V- and J-gene trimming.

V lost 4 bases and J lost 4; bases outside the gene matches: 10. The CDR3 sequence is 15 residues long. CDR1 is SGHVS and CDR2 is FQNEAQ in the germline V gene. PCR primers comprised 60 Vbeta and 13 Jbeta primers. Profiling relied on immunoSEQ multiplex PCR, and the TCRdb table lists in-frame clones only, not all of them. The sample lists some 160,000 clones; approximately 78% were seen once. The donors comprised healthy bone marrow donors. Concerning this clone itself: Its cognate antigen is unknown.

V gene TRBV7-8 combines with J gene TRBJ2-7; 7 nucleotides agree with TRBD1. The sequence was collected from a woman aged 40 to 50 in good health and CMV-seropositive. Source material: PBMCs. The CDR3, as DNA: TGTGCCAGCAGCTCCCTACAGGGGCCGGCGTACGAGCAGTACTTC. It specifies CASSSLQGPAYEQYF.